The 4 T cell receptor beta chains presented below share a single source sample, sequenced in a study of cytomegalovirus exposure and HLA in healthy donors. This PCR relied on a set of 60 Vbeta primers and 13 Jbeta primers. Only in-frame clones appear in the TCRdb table, and some are missing; sequencing was by immunoSEQ multiplex PCR. The profile shows roughly 89,000 clones, 65% to 80% of them singletons. Sequences were obtained from PBMCs. The receptor set was obtained from a man under 40 in good health and CMV-seropositive.

The V and J genes are TRBV19 and TRBJ1-4, with D possibly TRBD1 on 6 matching bases. The ends were cut back, 4 bases at V and 2 bases at J, with 11 bases in the middle. Germline CDR1 is LNHDA and CDR2 is SQIVND (reference sequence). The CDR3 runs 15 residues. CDR3 coding DNA: TGTGCCAGTAGTACGACAACAGGGACTAATGAAAAACTGTTTTTT. It codes for CASSTTTGTNEKLFF.

The chain links TRBV5-1 to TRBJ2-1; 7 nucleotides align to TRBD2. The CDR3 covers 18 residues. Trimming cost V 3 bases and J 0 bases; bases outside gene matches: 12. The germline V gene encodes CDR1 SGHRS and CDR2 YFSETQ. The CDR3 sequence: CASSSGWGGVSSYNEQFF. The CDR3 DNA reads as TGCGCCAGCAGCTCCGGCTGGGGGGGTGTGAGCTCCTACAATGAGCAGTTCTTC.

V usage is TRBV30 and J usage is TRBJ1-2, with 8 bases fitting TRBD1. The CDR3 covers 12 residues. After removal of 4 bases from V and 5 bases from J, the junction contained 3 bases not matched to a gene. Germline CDR1 reads GTSNPN; CDR2 reads SVGIG (reference sequence). CDR3 sequence reads: CAWTRTGYGYTF. DNA of the CDR3: TGTGCCTGGACCAGGACAGGGTATGGCTACACCTTC.

This clone came up once. The chain is built from TRBV9 and TRBJ1-2; D is uncertain. The CDR3 extends over 12 amino acids. The ends were cut back, 0 bases at V and 5 bases at J, with 5 bases in the middle. CDR1 is SGDLS, CDR2 YYNGEE, per germline. CDR3 in amino acids: CASSVGEYGYTF. In nucleotides, the CDR3 is TGTGCCAGCAGCGTAGGAGAATATGGCTACACCTTC.